The rows below give T cell receptor beta chains drawn from one sample of a study of shared clonotypes between healthy human individuals. Assay: immunoSEQ multiplex PCR; the TCRdb copy retains only in-frame clones and omits some. The table lists some 2,500,000 clones, less than 95% of them singletons. Sequencing was done on a sample of naive CD4+ T cells from PBMCs. All receptors come from a young man in good health. Some clones in this sample may be carry-over from other donors' samples. The CDR3 runs from the conserved cysteine through the conserved F or W. Fields, in order: V gene, clone size, D gene, J gene, CDR3 DNA, CDR3 protein. D genes are given only for firm matches. Size is stated for part of the rows, as once, few or many counts, or as a class when the clone is expanded.

TRBV30	.	TRBD1	TRBJ1-5	TGTGCCTGGAATCGACAGGGGGATCAGCCCCAGCATTTT	CAWNRQGDQPQHF
TRBV4-3	.	TRBD1	TRBJ1-4	TGCGCCAGCAGCCAAGGGGGGACAGGGAATGAAAAACTGTTTTTT	CASSQGGTGNEKLFF
TRBV7-2	.	.	TRBJ2-2	TGTGCCAGCAGCTTCGGACACTTCACCGGGGAGCTGTTTTTT	CASSFGHFTGELFF
TRBV25-1	.	TRBD2	TRBJ2-1	TGTGCCAGCAGTGAAAGCGGGAGTCCCGTCAATGAGCAGTTCTTC	CASSESGSPVNEQFF
TRBV4-1	.	TRBD2	TRBJ2-1	TGCGCCAGCAGCCAAGACTTGGGACTAGTCCCCAATTTGGAGCAGTTCTTC	CASSQDLGLVPNLEQFF
TRBV18	.	.	TRBJ2-1	TGTGCCAGCTCACCACCCCACCGCAGCTCCTACAATGAGCAGTTCTTC	CASSPPHRSSYNEQFF
TRBV19	once	TRBD2	TRBJ2-4	TGTGCCAGTAGTATTCTACTAGCGGGAGGTGGAGGAAACATTCAGTACTTC	CASSILLAGGGGNIQYF
TRBV4-3	.	.	TRBJ2-3	TGCGCCAGCAGCCAAGCCCATAGTTCAGACGCGGCCTATACGCAGTATTTT	CASSQAHSSDAAYTQYF
TRBV7-2	.	TRBD2	TRBJ2-1	TGTGCCAGCAGCTTAGCGGGGACTAGTGTGAATGAGCAGTTCTTC	CASSLAGTSVNEQFF
TRBV11-2	.	.	TRBJ2-1	TGTGCCAGCAGCCCTAGAGGAGCGTCCACGGATGAGCAGTTCTTC	CASSPRGASTDEQFF
TRBV5-1	.	.	TRBJ1-4	TGCGCCAGCAGCTTGGAACCGGGACGGGGGAGTGAAAAACTGTTTTTT	CASSLEPGRGSEKLFF
TRBV19	.	.	TRBJ1-1	TGTGCCAGTAGTTTTTCGCGGGGGGGCACTGAAGCTTTCTTT	CASSFSRGGTEAFF
TRBV10-3	.	.	TRBJ1-5	TGTGCCATCAGTGGCGGGGTGGGTCAGCCCCAGCATTTT	CAISGGVGQPQHF
TRBV30	.	.	TRBJ2-2	TGTGCCTGGAGTGTTTGGGCTACCGGGGAGCTGTTTTTT	CAWSVWATGELFF
TRBV6-5	.	.	TRBJ2-7	TGTGCCAGTCGAGGGTCTGTGAACGAGCAGTACTTC	CASRGSVNEQYF